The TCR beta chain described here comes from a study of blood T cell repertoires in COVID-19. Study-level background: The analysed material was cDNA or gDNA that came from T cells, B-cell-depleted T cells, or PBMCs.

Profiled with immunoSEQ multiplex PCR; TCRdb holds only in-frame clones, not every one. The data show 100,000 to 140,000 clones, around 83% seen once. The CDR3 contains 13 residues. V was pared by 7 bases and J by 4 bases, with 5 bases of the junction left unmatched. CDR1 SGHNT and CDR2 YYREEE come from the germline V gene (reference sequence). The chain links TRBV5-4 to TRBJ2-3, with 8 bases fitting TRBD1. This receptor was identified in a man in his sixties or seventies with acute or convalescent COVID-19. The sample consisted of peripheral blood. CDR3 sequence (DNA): TGTGCCAGCCGAGACAGGGGTGCAGATACGCAGTATTTT. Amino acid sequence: CASRDRGADTQYF.